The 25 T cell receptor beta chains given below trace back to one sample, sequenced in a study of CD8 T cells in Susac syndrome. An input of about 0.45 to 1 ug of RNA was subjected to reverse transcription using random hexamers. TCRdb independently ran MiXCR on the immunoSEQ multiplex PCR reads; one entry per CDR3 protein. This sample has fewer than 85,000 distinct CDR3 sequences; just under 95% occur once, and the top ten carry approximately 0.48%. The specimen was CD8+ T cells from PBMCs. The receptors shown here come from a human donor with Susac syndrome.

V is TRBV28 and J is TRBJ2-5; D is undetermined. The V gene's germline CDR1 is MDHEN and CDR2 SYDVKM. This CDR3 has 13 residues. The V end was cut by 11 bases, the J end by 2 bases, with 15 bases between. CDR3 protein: CAASSLGQETQYF. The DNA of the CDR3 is TGTGCCGCCTCCAGCTTGGGGCAAGAGACCCAGTACTTC.

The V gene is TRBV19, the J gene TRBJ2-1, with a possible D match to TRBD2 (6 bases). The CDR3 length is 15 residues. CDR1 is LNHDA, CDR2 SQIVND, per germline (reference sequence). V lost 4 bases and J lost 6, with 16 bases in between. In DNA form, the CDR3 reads TGTGCCAGTAGTAGAACTAGCTATGGGGTCAATGAGCAGTTCTTC. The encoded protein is CASSRTSYGVNEQFF.

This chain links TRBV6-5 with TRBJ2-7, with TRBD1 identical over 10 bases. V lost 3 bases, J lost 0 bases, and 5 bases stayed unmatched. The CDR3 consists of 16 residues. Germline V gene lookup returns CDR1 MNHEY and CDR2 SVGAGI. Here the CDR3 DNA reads TGTGCCAGCAGTTATCACCGGGACAGGGGCTCCTACGAGCAGTACTTC. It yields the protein CASSYHRDRGSYEQYF.

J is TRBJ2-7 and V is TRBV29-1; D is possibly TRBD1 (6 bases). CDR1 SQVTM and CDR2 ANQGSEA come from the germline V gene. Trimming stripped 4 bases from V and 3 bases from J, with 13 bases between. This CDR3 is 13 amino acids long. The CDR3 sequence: CSVVSGDFYEQYF. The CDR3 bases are TGCAGCGTTGTTTCAGGGGATTTCTACGAGCAGTACTTC.

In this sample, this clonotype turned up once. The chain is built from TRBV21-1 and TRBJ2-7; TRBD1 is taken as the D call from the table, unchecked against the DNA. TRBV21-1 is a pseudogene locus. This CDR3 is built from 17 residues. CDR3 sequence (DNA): TGTGCCAGCAGCAAAAATTGGGGGGCGGATATGAACTACGAGCAGTACTTC. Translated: CASSKNWGADMNYEQYF.

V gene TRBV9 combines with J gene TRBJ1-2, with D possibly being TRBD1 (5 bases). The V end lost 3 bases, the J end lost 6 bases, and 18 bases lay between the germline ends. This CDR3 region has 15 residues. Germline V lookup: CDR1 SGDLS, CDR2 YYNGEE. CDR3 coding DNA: TGTGCCAGCAGCGCGCTCGGACAACCTAGGGATGGCTACACCTTC. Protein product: CASSALGQPRDGYTF.

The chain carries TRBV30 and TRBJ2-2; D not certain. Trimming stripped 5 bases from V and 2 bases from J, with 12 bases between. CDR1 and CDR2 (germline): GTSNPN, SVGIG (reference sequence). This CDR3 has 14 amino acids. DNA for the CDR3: TGTGCCTGGTGGTCGCCGACTAACACCGGGGAGCTGTTTTTT. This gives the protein CAWWSPTNTGELFF. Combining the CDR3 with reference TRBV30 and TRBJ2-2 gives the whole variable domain SQTIHQWPATLVQPVGSPLSLECTVEGTSNPNLYWYRQAAGRGLQLLFYSVGIGQISSEVPQNLSASRPQDRQFILSSKKLLLSDSGFYLCAWWSPTNTGELFFGEGSRLTVL.

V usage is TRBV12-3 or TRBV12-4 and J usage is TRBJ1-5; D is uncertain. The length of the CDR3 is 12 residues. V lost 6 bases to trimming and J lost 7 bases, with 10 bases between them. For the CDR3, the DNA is TGTGCCAGCAGCCCCTGGGAACAGCCCCAGCATTTT. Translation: CASSPWEQPQHF.

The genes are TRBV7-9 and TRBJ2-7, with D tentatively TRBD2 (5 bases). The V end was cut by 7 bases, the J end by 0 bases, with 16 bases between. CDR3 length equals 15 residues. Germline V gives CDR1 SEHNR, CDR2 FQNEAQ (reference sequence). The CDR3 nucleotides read TGTGCCAGCAACCCAAGGACTGATCCCTCCTACGAGCAGTACTTC. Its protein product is CASNPRTDPSYEQYF.

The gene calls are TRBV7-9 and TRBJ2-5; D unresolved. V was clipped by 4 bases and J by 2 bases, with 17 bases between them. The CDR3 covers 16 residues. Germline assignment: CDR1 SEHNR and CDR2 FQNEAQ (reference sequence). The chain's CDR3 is CASSSRAVAEQETQYF. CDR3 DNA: TGTGCCAGCAGCTCAAGGGCTGTGGCGGAACAAGAGACCCAGTACTTC. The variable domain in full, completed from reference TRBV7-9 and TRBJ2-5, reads DTGVSQNPRHKITKRGQNVTFRCDPISEHNRLYWYRQTLGQGPEFLTYFQNEAQLEKSRLLSDRFSAERPKGSFSTLEIQRTEQGDSAMYLCASSSRAVAEQETQYFGPGTRLLVL.

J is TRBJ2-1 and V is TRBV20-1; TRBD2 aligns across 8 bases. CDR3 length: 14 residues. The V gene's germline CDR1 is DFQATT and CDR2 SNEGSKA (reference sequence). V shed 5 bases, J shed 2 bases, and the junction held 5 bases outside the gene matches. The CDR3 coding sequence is TGCAGTGCTGTCGGCGGGAGGACCTACAATGAGCAGTTCTTC. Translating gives CSAVGGRTYNEQFF.

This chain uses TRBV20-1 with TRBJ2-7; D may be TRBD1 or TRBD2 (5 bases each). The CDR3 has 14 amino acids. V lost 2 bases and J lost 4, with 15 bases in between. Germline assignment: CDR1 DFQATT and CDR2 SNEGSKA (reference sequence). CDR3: CSARMGERRYEQYF. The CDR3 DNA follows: TGCAGTGCTAGAATGGGGGAAAGGAGGTACGAGCAGTACTTC.

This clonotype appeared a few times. CDR3 nucleotides: TGTGCCACCAGCAAGGGACTAGCGGGAACCTACGAGCAGTACTTC. Its protein product is CATSKGLAGTYEQYF. The chain recombines TRBV15 with TRBJ2-7; 13 nucleotides line up with TRBD2. The V gene's germline CDR1 is LNHNV and CDR2 YYDKDF (reference sequence). The CDR3 length is 15 residues. After removal of 4 bases from V and 2 bases from J, the junction contained 2 bases not matched to a gene.

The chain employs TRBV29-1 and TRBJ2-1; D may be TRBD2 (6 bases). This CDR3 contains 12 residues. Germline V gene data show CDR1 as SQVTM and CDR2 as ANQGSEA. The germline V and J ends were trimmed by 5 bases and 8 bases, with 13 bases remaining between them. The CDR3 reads CSVYRDFDEQFF. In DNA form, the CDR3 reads TGCAGCGTTTACCGGGACTTCGATGAGCAGTTCTTC.

In nucleotides, the CDR3 is TGCAGCGTTGACCGGGGACAGGGCACAGATACGCAGTATTTT. Protein: CSVDRGQGTDTQYF. The gene calls are TRBV29-1 and TRBJ2-3; 8 nucleotides align to TRBD1. Trimming took 3 bases from V and 1 from J; bases not matched to a gene: 3. The germline V gene encodes CDR1 SQVTM and CDR2 ANQGSEA. The CDR3 totals 14 residues.

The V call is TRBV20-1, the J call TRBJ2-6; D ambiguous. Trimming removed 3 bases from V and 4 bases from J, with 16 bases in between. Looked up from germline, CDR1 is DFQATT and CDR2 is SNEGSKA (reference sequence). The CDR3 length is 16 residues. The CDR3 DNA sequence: TGCAGTGCTAGTGGGATACCTAGTTCCGGGGCCAACGTCCTGACTTTC. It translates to CSASGIPSSGANVLTF.

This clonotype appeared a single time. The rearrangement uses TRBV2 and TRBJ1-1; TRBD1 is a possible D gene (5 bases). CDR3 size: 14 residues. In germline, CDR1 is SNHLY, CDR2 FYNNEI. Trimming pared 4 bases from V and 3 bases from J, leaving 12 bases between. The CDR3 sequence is CASSVGRLDTEAFF. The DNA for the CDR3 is TGTGCCAGCAGTGTGGGGCGTCTGGACACTGAAGCTTTCTTT. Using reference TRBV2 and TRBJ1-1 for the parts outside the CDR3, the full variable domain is EPEVTQTPSHQVTQMGQEVILRCVPISNHLYFYWYRQILGQKVEFLVSFYNNEISEKSEIFDDQFSVERPDGSNFTLKIRSTKLEDSAMYFCASSVGRLDTEAFFGQGTRLTVV.

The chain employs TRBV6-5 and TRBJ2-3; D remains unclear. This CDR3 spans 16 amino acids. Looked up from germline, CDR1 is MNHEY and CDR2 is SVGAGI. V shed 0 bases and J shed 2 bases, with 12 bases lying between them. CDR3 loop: CASSYSTGVVTDTQYF. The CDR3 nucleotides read TGTGCCAGCAGTTACTCTACGGGCGTTGTCACAGATACGCAGTATTTT.

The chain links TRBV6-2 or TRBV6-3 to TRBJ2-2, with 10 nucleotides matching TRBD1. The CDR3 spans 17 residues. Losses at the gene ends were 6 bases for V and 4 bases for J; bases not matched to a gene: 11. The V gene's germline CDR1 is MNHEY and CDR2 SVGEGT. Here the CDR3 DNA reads TGTGCCAGCAGCTACGGTCCGGGACAGGGGCTCACCGGGGAGCTGTTTTTT. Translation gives CASSYGPGQGLTGELFF.

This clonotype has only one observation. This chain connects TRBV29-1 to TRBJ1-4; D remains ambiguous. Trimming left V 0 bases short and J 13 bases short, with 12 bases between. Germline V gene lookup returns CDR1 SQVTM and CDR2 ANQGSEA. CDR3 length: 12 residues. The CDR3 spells CSVEDGGLGLFF. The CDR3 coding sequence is TGCAGCGTTGAAGATGGAGGACTTGGACTGTTTTTT.

The CDR3 loop is CASSLEGPLDGYTF. CDR3 DNA sequence: TGTGCCAGCAGCTTAGAGGGTCCTCTGGATGGCTACACCTTC. The chain links TRBV11-2 to TRBJ1-2; D call uncertain. This CDR3 has 14 residues. V dropped 0 bases and J dropped 6 bases, with 11 bases sitting between them. Germline-derived CDR1 and CDR2 are SGHAT and FQNNGV. Full variable domain (rest looked up from reference TRBV11-2 and TRBJ1-2): EAGVAQSPRYKIIEKRQSVAFWCNPISGHATLYWYQQILGQGPKLLIQFQNNGVVDDSQLPKDRFSAERLKGVDSTLKIQPAKLEDSAVYLCASSLEGPLDGYTFGSGTRLTVV.

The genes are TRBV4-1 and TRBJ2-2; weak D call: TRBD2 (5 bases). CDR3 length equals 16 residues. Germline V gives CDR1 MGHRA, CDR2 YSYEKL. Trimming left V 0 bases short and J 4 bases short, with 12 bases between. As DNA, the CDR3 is TGCGCCAGCAGCCAAGACTCAGCGGTCCTCACCGGGGAGCTGTTTTTT. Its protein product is CASSQDSAVLTGELFF.

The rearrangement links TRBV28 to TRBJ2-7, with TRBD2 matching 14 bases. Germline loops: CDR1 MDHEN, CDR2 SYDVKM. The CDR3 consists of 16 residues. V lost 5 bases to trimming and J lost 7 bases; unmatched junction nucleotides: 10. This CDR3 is CASSHQFGLAGGEQYF. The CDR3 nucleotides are TGTGCCAGCAGTCATCAATTCGGACTAGCGGGGGGTGAGCAGTACTTC.

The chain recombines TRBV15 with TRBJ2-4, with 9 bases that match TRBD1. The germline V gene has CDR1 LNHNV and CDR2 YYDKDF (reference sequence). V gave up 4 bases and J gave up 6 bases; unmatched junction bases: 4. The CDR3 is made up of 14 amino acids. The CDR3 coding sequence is TGTGCCACCAGCACTGGGACAGGGTTAAACATTCAGTACTTC. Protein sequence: CATSTGTGLNIQYF.

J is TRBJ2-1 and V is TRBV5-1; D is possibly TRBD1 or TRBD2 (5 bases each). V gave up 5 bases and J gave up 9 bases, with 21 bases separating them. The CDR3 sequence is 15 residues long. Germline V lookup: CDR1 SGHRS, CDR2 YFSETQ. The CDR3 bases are TGCGCCAGCAGTGTCGCAGGGTTGGATGGAGGTGAGCAGTTCTTC. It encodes CASSVAGLDGGEQFF.